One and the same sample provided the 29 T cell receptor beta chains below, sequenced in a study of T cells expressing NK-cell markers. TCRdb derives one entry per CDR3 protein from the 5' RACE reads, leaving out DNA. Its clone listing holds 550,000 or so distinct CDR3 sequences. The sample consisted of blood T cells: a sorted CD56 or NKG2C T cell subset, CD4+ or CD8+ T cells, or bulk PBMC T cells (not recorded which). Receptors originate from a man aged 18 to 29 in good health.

The CDR3 sequence is CASNQGTGLSDTQYF. The chain carries TRBV2 and TRBJ2-3; TCRdb outputs TRBD1, but without DNA this stays unchecked. Germline lookup yields CDR1 SNHLY and CDR2 FYNNEI. The CDR3 length is 15 residues.

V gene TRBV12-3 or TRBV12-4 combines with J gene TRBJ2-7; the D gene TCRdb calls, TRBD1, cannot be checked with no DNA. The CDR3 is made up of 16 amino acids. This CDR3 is CASSLGLGTGGNEQYF.

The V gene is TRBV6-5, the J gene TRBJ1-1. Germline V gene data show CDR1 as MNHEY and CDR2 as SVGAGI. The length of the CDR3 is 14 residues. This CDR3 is CASSSTSGNTEAFF.

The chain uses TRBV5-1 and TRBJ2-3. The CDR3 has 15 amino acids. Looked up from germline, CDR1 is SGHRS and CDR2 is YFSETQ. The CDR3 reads CASSLAGVGMDTQYF.

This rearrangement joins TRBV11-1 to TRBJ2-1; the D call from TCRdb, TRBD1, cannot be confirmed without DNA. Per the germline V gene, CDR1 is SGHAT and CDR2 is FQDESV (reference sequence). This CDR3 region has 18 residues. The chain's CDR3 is CASSLGGWGASSYNEQFF.

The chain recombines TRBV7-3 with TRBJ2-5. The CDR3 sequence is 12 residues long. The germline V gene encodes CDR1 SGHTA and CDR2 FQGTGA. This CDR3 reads CASSPDQETQYF. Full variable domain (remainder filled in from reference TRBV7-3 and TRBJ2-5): GAGVSQTPSNKVTEKGKYVELRCDPISGHTALYWYRQSLGQGPEFLIYFQGTGAADDSGLPNDRFFAVRPEGSVSTLKIQRTERGDSAVYLCASSPDQETQYFGPGTRLLVL.

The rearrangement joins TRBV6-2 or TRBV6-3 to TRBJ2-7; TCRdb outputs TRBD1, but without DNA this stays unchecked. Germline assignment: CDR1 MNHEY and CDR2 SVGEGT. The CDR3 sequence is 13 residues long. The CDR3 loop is CASMTPQSYEQYF.

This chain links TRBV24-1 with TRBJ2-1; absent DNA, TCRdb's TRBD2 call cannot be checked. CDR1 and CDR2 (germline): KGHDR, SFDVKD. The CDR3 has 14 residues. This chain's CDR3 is CATSAALAVNEQFF.

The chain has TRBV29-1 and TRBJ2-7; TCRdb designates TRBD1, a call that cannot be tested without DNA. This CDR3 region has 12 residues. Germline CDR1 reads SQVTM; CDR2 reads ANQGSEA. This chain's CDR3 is CSVVGPIYEQYF.

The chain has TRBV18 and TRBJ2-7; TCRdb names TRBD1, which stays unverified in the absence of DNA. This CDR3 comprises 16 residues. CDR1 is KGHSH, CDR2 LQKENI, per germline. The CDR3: CASSPGGISTPYEQYF.

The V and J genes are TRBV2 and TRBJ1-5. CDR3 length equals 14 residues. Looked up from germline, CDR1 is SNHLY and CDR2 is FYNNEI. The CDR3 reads CASNMGTNNQPQHF.

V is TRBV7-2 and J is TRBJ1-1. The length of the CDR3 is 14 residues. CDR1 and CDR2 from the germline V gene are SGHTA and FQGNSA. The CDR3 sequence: CASRREGWNTEAFF. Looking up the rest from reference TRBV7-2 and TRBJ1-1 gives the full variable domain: GAGVSQSPSNKVTEKGKDVELRCDPISGHTALYWYRQSLGQGLEFLIYFQGNSAPDKSGLPSDRFSAERTGGSVSTLTIQRTQQEDSAVYLCASRREGWNTEAFFGQGTRLTVV.

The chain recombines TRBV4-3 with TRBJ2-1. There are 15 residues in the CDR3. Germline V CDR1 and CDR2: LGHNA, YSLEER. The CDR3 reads CASSHLGATYNEQFF.

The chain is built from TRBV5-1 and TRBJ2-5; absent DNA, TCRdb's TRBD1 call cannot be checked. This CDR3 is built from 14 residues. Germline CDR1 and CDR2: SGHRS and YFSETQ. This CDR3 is CASRETGGAETQYF.

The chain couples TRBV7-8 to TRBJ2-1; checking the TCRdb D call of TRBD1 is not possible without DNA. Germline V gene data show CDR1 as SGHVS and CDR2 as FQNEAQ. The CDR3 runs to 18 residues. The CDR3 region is CASSLVTIGFFKGNEQFF.

The CDR3: CASSVGPDSNYGYTF. The J gene is TRBJ1-2, the V gene TRBV9; TCRdb's D call of TRBD1 is untestable without DNA. In germline, CDR1 is SGDLS, CDR2 YYNGEE. The CDR3 runs to 15 residues.

CDR3 in amino acids: CATRGTATYSYEQYF. The chain recombines TRBV28 with TRBJ2-7; the TRBD1 assignment by TCRdb is unverifiable without DNA. Germline CDR1 and CDR2: MDHEN and SYDVKM. CDR3 size: 15 residues.

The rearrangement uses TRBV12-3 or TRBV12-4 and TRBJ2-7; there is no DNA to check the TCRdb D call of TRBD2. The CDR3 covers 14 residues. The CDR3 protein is CATRGASGSWEQYF.

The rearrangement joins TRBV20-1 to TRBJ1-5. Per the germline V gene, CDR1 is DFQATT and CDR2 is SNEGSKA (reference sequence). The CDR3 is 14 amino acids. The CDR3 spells CSASKQGGNQPQHF.

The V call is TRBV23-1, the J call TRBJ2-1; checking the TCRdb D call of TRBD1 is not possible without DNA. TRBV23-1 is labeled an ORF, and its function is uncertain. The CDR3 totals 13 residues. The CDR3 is CATPKGIWYEQFF.

This CDR3 reads CASSVPRDGYTF. The chain employs TRBV9 and TRBJ1-2; as DNA is missing, the TRBD1 call by TCRdb cannot be tested. This CDR3 region has 12 residues. Germline V gene sequence: CDR1 SGDLS, CDR2 YYNGEE.

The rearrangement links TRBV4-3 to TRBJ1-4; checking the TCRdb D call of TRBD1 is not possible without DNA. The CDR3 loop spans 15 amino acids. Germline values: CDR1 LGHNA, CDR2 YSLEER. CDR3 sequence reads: CASSQDSGDRNKLFF.

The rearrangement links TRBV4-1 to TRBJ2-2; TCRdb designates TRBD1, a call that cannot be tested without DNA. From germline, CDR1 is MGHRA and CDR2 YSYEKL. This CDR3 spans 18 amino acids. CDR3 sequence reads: CASSLEDLTGGNTGELFF.

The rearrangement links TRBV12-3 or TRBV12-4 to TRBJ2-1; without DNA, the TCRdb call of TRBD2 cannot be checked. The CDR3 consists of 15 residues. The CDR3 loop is CASSFGRVSGDEQFF.

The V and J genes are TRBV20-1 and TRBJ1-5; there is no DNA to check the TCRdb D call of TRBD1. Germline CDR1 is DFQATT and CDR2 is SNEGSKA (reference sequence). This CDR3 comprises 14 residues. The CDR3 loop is CSARDTRGGQPQHF.

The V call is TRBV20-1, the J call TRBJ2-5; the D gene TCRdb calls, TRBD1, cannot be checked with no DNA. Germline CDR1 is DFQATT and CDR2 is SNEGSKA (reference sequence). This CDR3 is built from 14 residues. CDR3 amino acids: CSACRESLQETQYF.

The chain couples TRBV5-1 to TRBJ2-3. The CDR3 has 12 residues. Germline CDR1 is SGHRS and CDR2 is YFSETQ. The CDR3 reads CASSDEEDTQYF.

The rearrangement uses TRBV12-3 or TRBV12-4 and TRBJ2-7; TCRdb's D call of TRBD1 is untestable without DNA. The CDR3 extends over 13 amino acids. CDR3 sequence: CASSSPGHHEQYF.

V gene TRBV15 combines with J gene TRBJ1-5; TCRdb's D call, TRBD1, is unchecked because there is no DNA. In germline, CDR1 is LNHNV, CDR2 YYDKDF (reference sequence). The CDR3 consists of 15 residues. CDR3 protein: CATSRDTARDTPQHF.